This TCR beta chain was identified in a study of T cells in Graves' hyperthyroidism and ophthalmopathy. This clonotype was counted between two and nine times. V shed 7 bases and J shed 10 bases, with 20 bases lying between them. Germline V gene sequence: CDR1 MNHNS, CDR2 SASEGT. The CDR3 is 15 amino acids. TCR beta CDR3 regions were amplified from RNA. In the first-round RT-PCR of the TCR CDR3, the HTBI primer set was used. MiXCR, run by TCRdb on the multiplex PCR reads, gives a single entry per CDR3 protein. The sample includes 450,000 to 600,000 distinct CDR3 sequences, about 20% of them seen just once.

Material: blood. The source of this sequence is a man between 40 and 49 years old with Graves' ophthalmopathy. The chain employs TRBV6-1 and TRBJ1-6; D uncertain. The CDR3 reads CASNVRRSRESPLHF. CDR3 sequence (DNA): TGTGCCAGCAACGTAAGACGGTCGAGGGAATCACCCCTCCACTTT.